This T cell receptor (beta chain) was captured by sequencing in a study of T cell responses to AZD1222 COVID-19 vaccine. Study outcomes and limitations: Baseline serology detected seropositivity in only six AZD1222 recipients. Donors were largely white British and mainly female; clonal diversity was possibly underestimated. Vaccine-related CD4 TCRs covered spike, predominating at 160-218 and 743-854.

Libraries were prepared by immunoSEQ multiplex PCR; TCRdb keeps only in-frame clonotypes and omits some of them. The sample lists 55,000 to 75,000 clones; around 90% were seen once. The V and J ends lost 4 bases and 1 base respectively, with 8 bases between them. Germline CDR1 reads SGHVS; CDR2 reads FQNEAQ. The CDR3 is made up of 14 amino acids. This clone showed up just once. The antigen remains undetermined. The V gene is TRBV7-8, the J gene TRBJ1-3; D is uncertain. The sample here was peripheral blood, taken on day 0 of AZD1222 vaccination. The clonotype comes from an adult in good health. Here the CDR3 reads CASSSALSGNTIYF. CDR3 in DNA: TGTGCCAGCAGCTCGGCCCTATCTGGAAACACCATATATTTT.